This T cell receptor beta chain derives from a study of cytomegalovirus exposure and HLA in healthy donors (dated by TCRdb to 2017 to 2019). Looking at the study overall: An earlier analysis of several hundred of the donors reported 250 to 300 Gb of sequence data and some 100 million unique TCR beta sequences from 150 million to 200 million T cells. On average, 235,054 unique TCR beta nucleotide sequences were sequenced per donor among about 400 genotyped donors of the cohort, with approximately 18% of those sequences being non-productive. Typing coverage varied by locus: roughly 629-630 donors for A, B, C, DRB1 and DQB1; roughly 520 for DQA1; approximately 610 for DPA1; around 450 for DPB1. An earlier analysis of some 500 of the donors used high-throughput TCR beta sequencing to judge whether each TCR beta V gene segment behaved as functional or pseudogenic. A separate validation cohort of 100 to 150 different subjects was used in addition to the roughly 640-subject first cohort. Donor age, sex, ethnicity and CMV serostatus were compiled alongside the repertoire data. Class I and class II HLA loci were covered by the typing at four-digit resolution. Every discovery cohort repertoire had been produced on one sequencing platform. A later analysis re-analyzed previously published TCR beta repertoires from several hundred donors and added high-resolution HLA genotyping to study TCR occurrence patterns. The aim of the study was to test whether cataloging public T cell receptors could identify signatures of past pathogen exposure. The T cell repertoires of under 750 subjects were profiled by immunosequencing and related to cytomegalovirus serostatus. An early release that covered about 600 HLA-typed donors contained about 290 gigabases of sequencing data and roughly 84 million unique TCR sequences. Rather than using new phenotypic data, the later analysis identified candidate immune exposures from TCR beta sequences and from how often those sequences occurred across donors. In a later genetic analysis, genome-wide SNP genotypes for about three fifths of the roughly 670 donors were used, and that subset was treated as a discovery cohort. To predict cytomegalovirus infection status, the study combined high-throughput TCR immunosequencing, statistical association of individual TCRs with disease status, and machine learning. Of the approximately 400 genotyped donors, around 81% fell in the genetic ancestry cluster associated with self-reported Caucasian donors. About five DR-DQ haplotypes were handled as single units for association and clustering, since linkage in the cohort was strong.

The cohort consisted of more than 650 healthy bone marrow donors. At the time of sampling, every cohort member was nominally healthy, though immune exposures that went unrecorded were likely present. The donor tested CMV seronegative and was one of the 352 seronegative cohort members. Every donor gave a peripheral blood sample, and the peripheral blood mononuclear cells from that sample were used for TCR beta sequencing. The Qiagen DNeasy Blood Extraction Kit was used to extract genomic DNA from the blood cell samples. A word on this clone: No cognate antigen has been identified for it. No much larger clone is present one base from it, and per-base qualities are unavailable.

Inclusive of the bounding cysteine and phenylalanine, the CDR3 is 16 residues long. Only the CDR3 portion is preserved as DNA: 48 bases, with reading frame beginning at the first base. For CDR1 and CDR2, the germline V gene lists LGHNA and YNFKEQ. The junction carries 19 bases between V and J, which are trimmed by 4 bases and 4 bases respectively. Libraries were prepared through the immunoSEQ multiplex PCR assay. For the multiplex PCR, a mixture combining 60 forward primers for TCR Vbeta segments and 13 reverse primers for TCR Jbeta segments was used. The CDR3 region of rearranged TCR beta genes was amplified from genomic DNA by a multiplex PCR assay. The Illumina HiSeq System was used to sequence the amplified TCR beta libraries as 87-base-pair reads. Under the source paper's analysis protocol: Across the 500 to 700 repertoires, a later analysis counted about 81 million unique TCR beta chains, roughly 11 million of which were shared by at least two donors. To remove PCR and sequencing errors, raw reads were error-corrected and collapsed into unique sequences using a nearest-neighbor algorithm that merged closely related sequences. V, D and J gene segments were assigned by aligning CDR3 sequences to IMGT reference sequences. For a sequence to be retained, a match of at least six nucleotides to both a V gene segment and a J gene segment was required. A rearrangement counted as productive if the CDR3 had no stop codons and remained in frame with V and J, and every other rearrangement counted as non-productive. Following IMGT convention, CDR3 was defined as the stretch from the second conserved V-encoded cysteine to the conserved J-encoded phenylalanine. In an earlier analysis of more than 550 of the donors, sequences lacking an unambiguous match to a single V gene segment were excluded. An earlier analysis of around 600 of the donors classified V segments as functional when productive rearrangements were above 56.7% and as segregating when the standard deviation between donors was above 5%. A statistical classification framework was built to diagnose cytomegalovirus status from the catalog of TCR beta chain sequences. In a later analysis, V and J genes were assigned by comparing TCR nucleotide sequences against IMGT/GENE-DB human TR gene sequences. In a later analysis, CDR3 sequences and most-parsimonious VDJ recombination scenarios were assigned using the TCRdist pipeline. In a later analysis, every TCR beta chain was defined by the combination of its CDR3 amino acid sequence and its V-gene family, and reads without a unique V-gene family were dropped. As a way to deal with suspected cross-contamination and a sequencing artifact, a later analysis dropped hundreds of nucleotide sequences that were highly shared and had low generation probability. For each public chain, a later analysis derived a clonal expansion index from normalized ranks of inferred template counts within each repertoire. In a later analysis, generation probabilities were computed using a VDJ recombination model fitted to out-of-frame rearrangements, and the results were checked against IGoR. In a later analysis, hypergeometric tests were used to score TCR-TCR, TCR-HLA and TCR-CMV co-occurrence, with a repertoire-size bias correction applied to TCR pairs. To estimate false discovery rates, a later analysis permuted the HLA or CMV assignments 20 times. In a later analysis, co-occurring TCRs were grouped using DBSCAN, with TCRdist sequence similarity added in when clustering inside HLA-allele-positive subsets. For co-occurrence clustering, repertoires with fewer than 30,000 or more than 120,000 public chains were excluded, along with five repertoires with anomalous nucleotide sharing. Not all clones reach the TCRdb copy of this immuneACCESS table, which keeps in-frame sequences only. Checked studies attribute under half of the gap to unresolved V genes and leave the rest unexplained. V and J calls and clone size are those listed in that table; D and trimming were worked out from the DNA. This sample holds a few hundred thousand clones; over 75% were observed only once. The ten most abundant clones make up about 1.8% of the sample.

Results the study describes overall, beyond this receptor: In a later analysis, some 18,000 TCR beta sequences were associated with specific HLA alleles at a false discovery rate of 0.05. Linkage disequilibrium might explain the correlated functional status among segregating V segments, but an unknown experimental factor could not be excluded. HLA typing was unavailable for some donors at each locus, so association tests used only the typed subset. Seventeen rarely observed V segments, including chromosome 9 orphons, were excluded from the earlier analysis of almost 600 of the donors because counts were too low. In a later analysis, TCR association rates were found to vary across HLA loci, with the most associated TCRs seen for DRB1 alleles and the fewest for HLA-C alleles. Broadly in line with IMGT annotations, most TCR beta V segments showed up in productive rearrangements about 87% or about 30% of the time in an earlier analysis of roughly 590 of the donors. Across donors, most TCR sequences were observed very rarely, whereas some public TCRs were present in many individuals. Because the 87-base-pair reads could not distinguish some IMGT-functional V segments, including TRBV6-2 and TRBV6-3, those segments were excluded. For the cohort, immune exposure information was limited to CMV serostatus. In the study, roughly 160 TCR beta chains were listed as associated with cytomegalovirus. A later analysis found that HLA-associated TCR beta chains were more clonally expanded and had lower generation probabilities than equally common non-associated chains. In this cohort, only TCR beta chains were sequenced, and detectable features were limited by the absence of alpha or paired-chain data. The presence/absence analyses assumed that sequencing depth was roughly uniform across donors, and that assumption may not be true. The classifier was reported to diagnose cytomegalovirus status with high specificity and sensitivity in both the original cohort and the validation cohort. It was suggested by the authors that the approach could potentially be generalized to other disease states and immunological phenotypes. A later genetic analysis associated a missense DCLRE1C variant with V-gene and J-gene trimming of TCR beta chains, and an independent cohort replicated the association. In vitro tests confirmed that a few of the cytomegalovirus-associated TCR beta chains recognize cytomegalovirus antigens. According to a later analysis, most CMV-associated TCR beta chains appeared to be HLA-restricted, and the HLA associations seemed to be driven largely by CMV exposure. A further reported finding was that TCR beta sequences accurately predicted the HLA-A and HLA-B alleles for most subjects in the first cohort. A later analysis reported that several top co-occurrence clusters appeared linked to parvovirus B19, influenza, CMV and Epstein-Barr virus. Assigning TCR associations to individual alleles was difficult when HLA alleles, especially DR and DQ, strongly co-occurred. A later genetic analysis reported fewer N-insertions in productive TCRs among donors in an Asian-associated ancestry cluster than the roughly 700-donor mean. A cluster of highly shared sequence variants was judged likely to be a technical artifact of the sequencing pipeline.

Sequencing was done on a sample of PBMCs. The TCR sequence derives from a young man in good health and CMV-seronegative. Rearrangement joined TRBV4-2 to TRBJ1-2; possibly the D gene is TRBD1, per 5 matching bases. The CDR3 in this case is CASSPSSSDSFYGYTF. In nucleotide form, the sequence is TGTGCCAGCAGCCCAAGTTCCTCCGACAGTTTCTATGGCTACACCTTC.